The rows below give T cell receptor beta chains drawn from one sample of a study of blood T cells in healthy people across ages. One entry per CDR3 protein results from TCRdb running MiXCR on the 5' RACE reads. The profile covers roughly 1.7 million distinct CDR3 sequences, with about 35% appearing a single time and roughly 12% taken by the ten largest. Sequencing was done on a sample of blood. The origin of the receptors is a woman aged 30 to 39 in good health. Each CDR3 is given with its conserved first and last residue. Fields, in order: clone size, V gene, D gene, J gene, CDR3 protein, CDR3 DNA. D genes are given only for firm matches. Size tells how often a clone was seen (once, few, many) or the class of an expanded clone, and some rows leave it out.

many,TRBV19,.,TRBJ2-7,CASSVVGGTYEQYF,TGTGCCAGTAGTGTGGTGGGCGGAACCTACGAGCAGTACTTC
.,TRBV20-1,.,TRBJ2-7,CSARGATSYEQYF,TGCAGTGCTAGAGGTGCGACGTCCTACGAGCAGTACTTC
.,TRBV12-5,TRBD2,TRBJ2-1,CASGLSTGTRVDEQFF,TGTGCTAGTGGTTTGTCGACCGGGACTAGAGTAGATGAGCAGTTCTTC
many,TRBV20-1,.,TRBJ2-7,CSAIKGGEYEQYF,TGCAGTGCTATAAAAGGTGGAGAGTACGAGCAGTACTTC
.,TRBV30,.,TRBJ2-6,CAWSQRALTGANVLTF,TGTGCCTGGAGTCAGAGGGCTCTTACTGGGGCCAACGTCCTGACTTTC
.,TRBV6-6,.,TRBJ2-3,CAGSYYGGTVTDTQYF,TGTGCCGGCAGTTACTATGGGGGCACTGTTACAGATACGCAGTATTTT
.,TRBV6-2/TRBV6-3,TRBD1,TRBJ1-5,CASSYPYQGGSNQPQHF,TGTGCCAGCAGTTACCCATATCAGGGGGGGAGCAATCAGCCCCAGCATTTT
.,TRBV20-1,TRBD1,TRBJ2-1,CSASRDSLNNEQFF,TGCAGTGCTAGCAGGGACAGTCTTAACAATGAGCAGTTCTTC
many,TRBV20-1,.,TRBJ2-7,CSAEDSTYEQYF,TGCAGTGCGGAGGACTCCACCTACGAGCAGTACTTC
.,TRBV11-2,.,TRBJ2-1,CASSFLTQGNEQFF,TGTGCCAGCAGCTTTTTGACCCAGGGTAATGAGCAGTTCTTC
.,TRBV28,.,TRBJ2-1,CASSLAHSYNEQFF,TGTGCCAGCAGTCTAGCGCACTCCTACAATGAGCAGTTCTTC
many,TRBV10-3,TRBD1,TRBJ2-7,CAISGQGGNEQYF,TGTGCCATCAGTGGACAGGGTGGGAACGAGCAGTACTTC
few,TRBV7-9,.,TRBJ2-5,CASSLEEVDTLYQETQYF,TGTGCCAGCAGCTTAGAGGAAGTGGACACATTGTACCAAGAGACCCAGTACTTC
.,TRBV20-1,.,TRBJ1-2,CSARDRQTNYGYTF,TGCAGTGCTAGAGATCGGCAGACTAACTATGGCTACACCTTC
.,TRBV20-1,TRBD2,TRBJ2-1,CSAGGLAGIYNEQFF,TGCAGTGCTGGGGGACTAGCGGGAATCTACAATGAGCAGTTCTTC
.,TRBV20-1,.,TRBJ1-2,CSAREGGYTF,TGCAGTGCTAGGGAAGGTGGCTACACCTTC
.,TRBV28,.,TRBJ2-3,CASQNPIGAVRRGTDTQYF,TGTGCCAGCCAAAACCCGATCGGGGCGGTTAGGCGAGGCACAGATACGCAGTATTTT
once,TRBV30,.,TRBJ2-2,CAWSLEPGELFF,TGTGCCTGGAGTTTAGAGCCCGGGGAGCTGTTTTTT
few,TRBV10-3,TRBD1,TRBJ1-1,CAIKFAGGTEAFF,TGTGCCATCAAATTTGCAGGGGGCACTGAAGCTTTCTTT
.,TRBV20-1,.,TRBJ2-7,CSAQVNYEQYF,TGCAGTGCCCAGGTGAACTACGAGCAGTACTTC
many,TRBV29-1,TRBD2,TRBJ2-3,CSVDAGGRADTQYF,TGCAGCGTTGATGCGGGAGGTAGGGCAGATACGCAGTATTTT
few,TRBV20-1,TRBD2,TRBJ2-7,CSARDLLAGTYEQYF,TGCAGTGCTAGAGACCTGCTAGCGGGGACCTACGAGCAGTACTTC
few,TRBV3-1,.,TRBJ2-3,CASSHGPWGIGSTDTQYF,TGTGCCAGCAGCCATGGCCCGTGGGGAATCGGGAGCACAGATACGCAGTATTTT
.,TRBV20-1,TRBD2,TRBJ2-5,CSATLGAGGMETQYF,TGCAGTGCCACACTGGGAGCGGGGGGCATGGAGACCCAGTACTTC
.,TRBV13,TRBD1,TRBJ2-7,CASSTLSTGPHEQYF,TGTGCCAGCAGCACCTTATCGACAGGGCCCCACGAGCAGTACTTC
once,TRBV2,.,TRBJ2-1,CASSEEVGEQFF,TGTGCCAGCAGTGAAGAGGTTGGGGAGCAGTTCTTC
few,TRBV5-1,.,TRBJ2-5,CASKGTNQETQYF,TGCGCATCCAAGGGGACAAACCAAGAGACCCAGTACTTC
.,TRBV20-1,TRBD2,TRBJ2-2,CSARDLAGGLGGELFF,TGCAGTGCTAGAGATCTAGCGGGGGGGCTTGGCGGGGAGCTGTTTTTT
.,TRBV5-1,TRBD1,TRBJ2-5,CASSSIGRTGSGETQYF,TGCGCCAGCAGCTCAATTGGCCGGACAGGGTCGGGAGAGACCCAGTACTTC
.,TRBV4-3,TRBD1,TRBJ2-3,CASSQDNRGLDTQYF,TGCGCCAGCAGCCAAGATAACAGGGGGCTTGATACGCAGTATTTT
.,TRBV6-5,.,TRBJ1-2,CASNNPVGGYTF,TGTGCCAGCAACAACCCCGTCGGAGGCTACACCTTC
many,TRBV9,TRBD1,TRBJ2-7,CASSDPGQGSNEQYF,TGTGCCAGCAGCGACCCGGGACAGGGTAGCAACGAGCAGTACTTC
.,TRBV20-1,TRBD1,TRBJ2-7,CSAPPRDRACHEQYF,TGCAGTGCTCCCCCACGGGACAGGGCTTGCCACGAGCAGTACTTC
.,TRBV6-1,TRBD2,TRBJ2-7,CASSTSGQYEQYF,TGTGCCAGCTCTACTAGCGGGCAATACGAGCAGTACTTC
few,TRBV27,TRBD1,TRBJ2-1,CASSLDRGGNEQFF,TGTGCCAGCAGTTTGGACAGGGGGGGGAATGAGCAGTTCTTC
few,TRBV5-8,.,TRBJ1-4,CASSLNYRDTNEKLFF,TGTGCCAGCAGCCTAAATTACAGGGACACTAATGAAAAACTGTTTTTT
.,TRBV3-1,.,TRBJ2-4,CASSQVSPLAKNIQYF,TGTGCCAGCAGCCAAGTGTCTCCTTTAGCCAAAAACATTCAGTACTTC
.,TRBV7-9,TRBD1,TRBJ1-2,CASSLARNRGDGYTF,TGTGCCAGCAGCTTAGCGAGGAACAGGGGAGATGGCTACACCTTC
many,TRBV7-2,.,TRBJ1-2,CASSLADGNGYTF,TGTGCCAGCAGCTTAGCGGACGGCAATGGCTACACCTTC
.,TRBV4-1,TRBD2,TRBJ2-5,CASSLRAGGGQETQYF,TGCGCCAGCAGCCTCCGAGCGGGAGGGGGACAAGAGACCCAGTACTTC
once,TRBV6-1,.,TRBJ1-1,CAGSVPTRMNTEAFF,TGTGCCGGCAGTGTCCCGACACGGATGAACACTGAAGCTTTCTTT
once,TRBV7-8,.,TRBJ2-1,CASTPTLGARNEQFF,TGTGCCAGCACCCCGACCCTGGGGGCGCGGAATGAGCAGTTCTTC
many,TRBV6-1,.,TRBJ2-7,CASSDNSLAQYF,TGTGCCAGCAGTGATAACAGCCTGGCGCAGTACTTC
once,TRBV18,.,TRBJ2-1,CASSPNDRTKANEQFF,TGTGCCAGCTCACCAAACGACCGCACCAAAGCCAATGAGCAGTTCTTC
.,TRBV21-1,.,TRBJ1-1,CASSSPGQGVGNTEAFF,TGTGCCAGCAGCTCCCCGGGACAGGGAGTTGGGAACACTGAAGCTTTCTTT
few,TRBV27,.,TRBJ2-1,CASRERESSYNEQFF,TGTGCCAGCAGAGAAAGGGAGAGCTCCTACAATGAGCAGTTCTTC
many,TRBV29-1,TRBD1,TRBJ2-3,CSTSGQGPSDTQYF,TGCAGCACATCGGGACAGGGTCCTTCAGATACGCAGTATTTT
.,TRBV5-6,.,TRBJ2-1,CASSSPGDTVYEQFF,TGTGCCAGCAGCTCGCCGGGGGACACCGTCTACGAGCAGTTCTTC
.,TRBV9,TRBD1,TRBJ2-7,CASSAMGDSAYEQYF,TGTGCCAGCAGCGCGATGGGGGACAGTGCCTACGAGCAGTACTTC
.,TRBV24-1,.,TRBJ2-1,CATSDLQDPTDEQFF,TGTGCCACCAGTGATTTGCAGGACCCTACGGATGAGCAGTTCTTC
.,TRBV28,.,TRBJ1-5,CASSPLMRGANQPQHF,TGTGCCAGCTCCCCTTTGATGCGGGGCGCGAATCAGCCCCAGCATTTT